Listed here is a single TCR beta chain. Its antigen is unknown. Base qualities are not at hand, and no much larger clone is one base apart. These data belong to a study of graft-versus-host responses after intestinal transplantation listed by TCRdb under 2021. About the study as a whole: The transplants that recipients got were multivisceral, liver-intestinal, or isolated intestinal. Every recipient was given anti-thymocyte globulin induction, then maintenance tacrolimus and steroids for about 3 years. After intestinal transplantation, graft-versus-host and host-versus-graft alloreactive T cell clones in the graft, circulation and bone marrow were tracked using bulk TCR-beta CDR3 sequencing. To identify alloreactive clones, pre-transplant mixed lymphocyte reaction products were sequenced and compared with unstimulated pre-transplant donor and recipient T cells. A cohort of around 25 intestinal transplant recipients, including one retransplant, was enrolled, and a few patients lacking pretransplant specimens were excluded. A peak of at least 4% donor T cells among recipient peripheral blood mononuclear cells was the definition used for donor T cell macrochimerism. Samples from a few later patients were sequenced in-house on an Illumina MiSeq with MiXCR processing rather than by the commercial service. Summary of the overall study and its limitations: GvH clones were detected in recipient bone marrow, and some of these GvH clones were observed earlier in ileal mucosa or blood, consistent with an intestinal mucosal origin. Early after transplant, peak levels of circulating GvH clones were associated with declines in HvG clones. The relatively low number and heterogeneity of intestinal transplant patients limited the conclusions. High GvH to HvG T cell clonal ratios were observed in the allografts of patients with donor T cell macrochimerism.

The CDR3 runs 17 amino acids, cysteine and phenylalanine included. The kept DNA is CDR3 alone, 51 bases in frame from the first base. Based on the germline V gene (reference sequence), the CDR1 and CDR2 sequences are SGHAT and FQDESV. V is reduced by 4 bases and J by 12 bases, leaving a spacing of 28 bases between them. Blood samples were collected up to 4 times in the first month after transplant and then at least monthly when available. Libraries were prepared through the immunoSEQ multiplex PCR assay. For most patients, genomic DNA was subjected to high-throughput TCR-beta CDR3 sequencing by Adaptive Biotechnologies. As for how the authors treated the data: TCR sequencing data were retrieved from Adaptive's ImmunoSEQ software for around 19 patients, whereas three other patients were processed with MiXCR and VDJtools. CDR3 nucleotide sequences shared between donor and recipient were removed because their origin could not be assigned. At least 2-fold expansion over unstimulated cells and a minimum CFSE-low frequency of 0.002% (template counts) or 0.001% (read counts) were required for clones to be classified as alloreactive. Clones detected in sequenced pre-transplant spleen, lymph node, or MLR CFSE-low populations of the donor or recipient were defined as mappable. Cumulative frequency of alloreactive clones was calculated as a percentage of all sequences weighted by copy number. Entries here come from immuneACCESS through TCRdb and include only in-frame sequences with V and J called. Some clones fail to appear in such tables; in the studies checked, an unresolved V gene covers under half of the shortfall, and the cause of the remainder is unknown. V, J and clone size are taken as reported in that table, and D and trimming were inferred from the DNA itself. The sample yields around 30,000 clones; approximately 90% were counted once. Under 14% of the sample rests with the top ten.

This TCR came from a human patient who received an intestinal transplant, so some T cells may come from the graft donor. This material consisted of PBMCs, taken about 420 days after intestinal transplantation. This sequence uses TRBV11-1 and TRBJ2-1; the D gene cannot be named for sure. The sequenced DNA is TGTGCCAGCAGCTCCCTTCCCGACGTTATTGGGATGACCGGGCAGTTCTTC. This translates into CASSSLPDVIGMTGQFF.